This T cell receptor beta chain came from a study of CD8+CD57+ T cells in acquired aplastic anemia. Study findings and constraints: Overlap between patients and controls comprised almost 30 CD8+ CDR3 sequences.

The template for TCR beta VDJ and CDR3 sequence profiling was genomic DNA. TCRdb re-called the reads through MiXCR, storing one row per CDR3 protein. The table lists approximately 260,000 distinct CDR3 sequences, approximately 82% of them singletons. Details on this clonotype: Its antigen is unknown.

Flow cytometry had shown expanded CD8+CD57+ cells in the patients chosen for sequencing. Every patient was diagnosed with severe acquired aplastic anemia. The CDR3 contains 15 residues. Trimming cost V 6 bases and J 3 bases; bases outside gene matches: 6. Looked up from germline, CDR1 is SGHAT and CDR2 is FQDESV (reference sequence). Material for sequencing was sorted CD4+, CD8+, or CD8+CD57+ T cells (not recorded which) from PBMCs. The clonotype comes from a human donor with aplastic anemia. The chain couples TRBV11-1 to TRBJ2-3, with 10 bases lining up with TRBD2. The CDR3: CASSGASGRTDTQYF. In DNA, the CDR3 is TGTGCCAGCAGTGGGGCTAGCGGGAGAACAGATACGCAGTATTTT.